The TCR beta chain described here comes from a study of T cells in Graves' hyperthyroidism and ophthalmopathy (dated by TCRdb to between 2019 and 2020). Turning to the overall study: Peripheral blood was sampled at the time of initial diagnosis, prior to any treatment. The paper reports TCR Vbeta CDR3 sequencing of roughly 140 peripheral blood samples: some 44 ophthalmopathy, under 80 hyperthyroidism and 17 progressor patients. Prospective prediction of ophthalmopathy was tested in an independent validation cohort consisting of some 18 hyperthyroidism patients and 17 patients who later progressed to ophthalmopathy. The 90 to 100 discovery patients were randomly split 7:3 into training and test sets. In more than 5 Graves' hyperthyroidism patients, the study also compared T-cell repertoires from thyroid tissue with T-cell repertoires from blood. To identify TCR V-J signatures that set the groups apart, the researchers used a discovery cohort of about a hundred patients, made up of roughly 45 with Graves' ophthalmopathy and some 55 with stable Graves' hyperthyroidism. After sampling, hyperthyroidism patients received methimazole starting at 30 mg daily, and ophthalmopathy patients received high-dose intravenous methylprednisolone.

From its cysteine to its phenylalanine, the CDR3 spans 16 amino acids. Of the read, only the CDR3 DNA is kept; its 48 bases are in frame from base 1. In the germline V gene, CDR1 corresponds to SGHRS and CDR2 to YFSETQ. V is cut back by 0 bases and J by 10 bases, with 9 bases in the junction unmatched. Study-wide findings and limitations: Most expanded thyroid clonotypes (frequency above 0.001) were also detected in blood, a finding suggesting that blood repertoires may reflect thyroid immune responses. In cross-validation, a model built on a 13 V-J signature told ophthalmopathy apart from stable hyperthyroidism with about 90% sensitivity and approximately 81% specificity, and in testing the same model reached 80%/75%. No statistical method was used to set the sample size in advance, and investigators knew the group allocation. In validation, the model predicted progression to ophthalmopathy with approximately 70% sensitivity and approximately 78% specificity, a median of approximately 6.5 months before onset.

The hyperthyroidism patients were between 18 and 65 years old and newly diagnosed, with a disease duration of less than 2 months. Exclusion was applied to patients with uncontrolled infections, other autoimmune diseases, pregnancy or lactation. Clinical symptoms, serum thyroxine and TRAb, thyroid ultrasound, and orbital computed tomography formed the basis for the diagnoses. Blood from progressor patients was drawn when they were first diagnosed with hyperthyroidism, before any ophthalmopathy symptoms appeared. PBMCs were isolated from approximately 10 ml of fresh peripheral blood by Ficoll-Paque density gradient centrifugation. Progressor patients were first diagnosed with Graves' hyperthyroidism and then developed ophthalmopathy during follow-up. Trizol reagent was used to extract total RNA, and RNA quality was then checked on an Agilent 2100 Bioanalyzer. Amplification of TCR beta CDR3 regions was carried out from RNA transcripts. The first round of RT-PCR for the TCR CDR3 was performed with the HTBI primer set and the Qiagen OneStep RT-PCR kit. Libraries were constructed in a second round of multiplex PCR, after which size selection and purification were carried out. Sequencing of the libraries was done on an Illumina HiSeq2000 using paired-end 100 bp reads. The original methods were these. SOAPnuke was used to process the raw data, with reads discarded if the reads contained adapters or uncalled bases, had a mean Phred below 15, or lacked an exact constant-primer or identifier match. High-quality paired reads were merged with COPE v1.2.5, and unique nucleotide sequences were defined as clonotypes. Clonotypes were aligned to IMGT TRBV, TRBD and TRBJ reference segments using MiTCR v1.1. The analysis included only V-J combinations with a frequency above 0.0001, which together covered 98% to 99.2% of the repertoires. A TCS score was defined as the ratio between F50 (clonal expansion) and ExV (chaos), using BLOSUM62-based TCRdist between CDR3 peptides within each V-J. Welch's t-statistics and random forest reduced just over 500 V-J features to under 15, which were used in a naive Bayes classifier (R e1071). TCRdb applied fastp at Q25 and MiXCR to the public reads, then kept only in-frame beta chains. Rows matching on CDR3 protein sequence are summarized as one entry with the most common DNA and genes. Here the V and J calls rest on TCRdb's processing, not on the authors' analysis. Counted in this sample were some 250,000 distinct CDR3 sequences; 13% to 15% of them appeared once. The ten largest clones capture roughly 13% of the sample.

This clonotype was counted many times. Its antigen remains unidentified. Base quality data are lacking; no much larger clone is found one base away. Sequenced material: blood. The sequence links TRBV5-1 to TRBJ2-7; 14 junctional bases match TRBD2. The receptor comes from a woman in her thirties or forties with Graves' hyperthyroidism that later progressed to Graves' ophthalmopathy. The CDR3 region reads CASSLVGGLAGAEQYF. The nucleotide sequence is given as TGCGCCAGCAGCTTGGTAGGGGGACTAGCGGGAGCCGAACAGTACTTC.